The rows below give T cell receptor beta chains drawn from one sample of a study of shared clonotypes between healthy human individuals. The assay was immunoSEQ multiplex PCR, and TCRdb's table has in-frame clones only and misses some. The sample includes roughly 1.5 million clones, 95% to 99% seen only once; the top ten take around 0.47%. The source material was naive CD4+ T cells sorted from blood. Every receptor here comes from a man younger than 40 in good health. Each CDR3 is given with its conserved first and last residue. The order of the fields is D gene, clone size, V gene, J gene, CDR3 protein, CDR3 DNA. D genes are given only for firm matches. Clone size is not always given. Where it is, it says once, few, many or a class for expanded clones.

d_call: .
clone_size: .
v_call: TRBV5-1
j_call: TRBJ2-5
cdr3_aa: CASSFPGEETQYF
cdr3_nt: TGCGCCAGCAGCTTTCCGGGGGAAGAGACCCAGTACTTC

d_call: .
clone_size: .
v_call: TRBV7-2
j_call: TRBJ1-1
cdr3_aa: CARGRTVLDLNTEAFF
cdr3_nt: TGTGCCAGAGGAAGGACAGTTTTGGACCTGAACACTGAAGCTTTCTTT

d_call: TRBD1
clone_size: .
v_call: TRBV27
j_call: TRBJ1-2
cdr3_aa: CASSHDRDYGYTF
cdr3_nt: TGTGCCAGCAGTCACGACAGGGACTATGGCTACACCTTC

d_call: .
clone_size: once
v_call: TRBV18
j_call: TRBJ1-5
cdr3_aa: CASSAQGVNQPQHF
cdr3_nt: TGTGCCAGCTCAGCACAAGGGGTGAATCAGCCCCAGCATTTT

d_call: .
clone_size: .
v_call: TRBV27
j_call: TRBJ2-7
cdr3_aa: CASRPNGQISYEQYF
cdr3_nt: TGTGCCAGCAGACCTAATGGACAAATCTCCTACGAGCAGTACTTC

d_call: TRBD2
clone_size: .
v_call: TRBV7-2
j_call: TRBJ2-7
cdr3_aa: CASSRGLAPNYEQYF
cdr3_nt: TGTGCCAGCAGCCGAGGACTAGCGCCCAACTACGAGCAGTACTTC

d_call: .
clone_size: .
v_call: TRBV4-1
j_call: TRBJ2-1
cdr3_aa: CASSQVGAEELNEQFF
cdr3_nt: TGCGCCAGCAGCCAAGTCGGCGCAGAAGAACTCAATGAGCAGTTCTTC

d_call: .
clone_size: .
v_call: TRBV27
j_call: TRBJ2-3
cdr3_aa: CASSFPGAVDTQYF
cdr3_nt: TGTGCCAGCAGTTTCCCGGGAGCGGTAGATACGCAGTATTTT

d_call: .
clone_size: .
v_call: TRBV5-6
j_call: TRBJ2-7
cdr3_aa: CASRLGQNYEQYF
cdr3_nt: TGTGCCAGCAGACTTGGGCAAAACTACGAGCAGTACTTC

d_call: TRBD1
clone_size: .
v_call: TRBV9
j_call: TRBJ2-7
cdr3_aa: CASSGDRGAYEQYF
cdr3_nt: TGTGCCAGCAGCGGAGACAGGGGAGCCTACGAGCAGTACTTC

d_call: .
clone_size: .
v_call: TRBV19
j_call: TRBJ2-7
cdr3_aa: CASSRLGGTSTSSYEQYF
cdr3_nt: TGTGCCAGTAGTAGACTCGGCGGGACATCTACTAGCTCCTACGAGCAGTACTTC

d_call: .
clone_size: .
v_call: TRBV18
j_call: TRBJ2-7
cdr3_aa: CASSPGPDEQYF
cdr3_nt: TGTGCCAGCTCACCAGGTCCCGACGAGCAGTACTTC

d_call: TRBD2
clone_size: .
v_call: TRBV2
j_call: TRBJ2-7
cdr3_aa: CAGKRESYEQYF
cdr3_nt: TGTGCCGGGAAGCGGGAGTCCTACGAGCAGTACTTC

d_call: .
clone_size: .
v_call: TRBV5-8
j_call: TRBJ2-5
cdr3_aa: CASSLASRDPKETQYF
cdr3_nt: TGTGCCAGCAGCTTGGCTTCCCGGGACCCGAAAGAGACCCAGTACTTC

d_call: .
clone_size: .
v_call: TRBV14
j_call: TRBJ1-5
cdr3_aa: CASSQGGLAGNQPQHF
cdr3_nt: TGTGCCAGCAGCCAAGGGGGGCTAGCTGGCAATCAGCCCCAGCATTTT

d_call: .
clone_size: .
v_call: TRBV9
j_call: TRBJ1-3
cdr3_aa: CASSVAASGNTIYF
cdr3_nt: TGTGCCAGCAGCGTAGCCGCCTCTGGAAACACCATATATTTT